The present T cell receptor (beta chain) was sequenced within a study of B cell selection in AIRE deficiency. Study-level findings and limits: In TCRBV usage, CDR3 length and diversity, patient Tconv and Treg cells matched healthy donors. Shared Treg sequences had shorter CDR3s, biased toward rearrangements with few non-templated insertions. Of 3657 shared Treg TCRbeta sequences, about 30% were healthy-donor-only and just under 9.5% patient-only.

Turning to this clone: Its specificity is unknown.

Conventional CD4 T cells were sorted as CD4+CD127+ cells. Germline V lookup: CDR1 SGHNT, CDR2 YYREEE (reference sequence). The CDR3 is 15 residues long. The V end lost 4 bases, the J end lost 5 bases, and 16 bases lay between the germline ends. Method: immunoSEQ multiplex PCR; TCRdb's copy keeps in-frame clones and lacks some. The sample contains some 25,000 clones, just under 97% of which appear only once. The receptor was derived from a human donor with AIRE deficiency. Specimen: conventional CD4+ T cells sorted from PBMCs. The chain combines TRBV5-4 with TRBJ2-4; D is possibly TRBD1 (5 bases). The CDR3 loop is CASSNRGGLQNIQYF. The CDR3 bases are TGTGCCAGCAGCAATAGGGGCGGTCTCCAAAACATTCAGTACTTC.